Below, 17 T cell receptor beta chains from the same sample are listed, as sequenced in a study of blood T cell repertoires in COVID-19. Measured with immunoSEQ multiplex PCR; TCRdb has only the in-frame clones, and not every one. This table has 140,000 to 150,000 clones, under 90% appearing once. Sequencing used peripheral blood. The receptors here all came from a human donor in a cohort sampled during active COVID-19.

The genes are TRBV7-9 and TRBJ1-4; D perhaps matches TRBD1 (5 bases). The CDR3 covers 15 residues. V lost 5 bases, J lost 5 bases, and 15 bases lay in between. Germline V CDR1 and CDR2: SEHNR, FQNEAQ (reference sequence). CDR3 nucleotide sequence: TGTGCCAGCAGCCCGCTGGGCAGGGTCAATGAAAAACTGTTTTTT. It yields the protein CASSPLGRVNEKLFF. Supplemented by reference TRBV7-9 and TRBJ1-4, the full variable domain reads DTGVSQNPRHKITKRGQNVTFRCDPISEHNRLYWYRQTLGQGPEFLTYFQNEAQLEKSRLLSDRFSAERPKGSFSTLEIQRTEQGDSAMYLCASSPLGRVNEKLFFGSGTQLSVL.

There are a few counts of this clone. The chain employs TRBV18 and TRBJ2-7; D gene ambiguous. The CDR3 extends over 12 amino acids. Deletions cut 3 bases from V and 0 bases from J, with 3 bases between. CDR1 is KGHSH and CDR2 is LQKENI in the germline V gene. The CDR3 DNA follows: TGTGCCAGCTCACCGAGCTCCTACGAGCAGTACTTC. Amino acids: CASSPSSYEQYF.

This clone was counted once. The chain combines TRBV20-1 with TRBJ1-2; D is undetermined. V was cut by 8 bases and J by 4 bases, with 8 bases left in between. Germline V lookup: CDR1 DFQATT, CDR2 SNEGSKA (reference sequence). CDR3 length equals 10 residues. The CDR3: CSPGTYGYTF. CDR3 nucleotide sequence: TGCAGTCCAGGTACCTATGGCTACACCTTC.

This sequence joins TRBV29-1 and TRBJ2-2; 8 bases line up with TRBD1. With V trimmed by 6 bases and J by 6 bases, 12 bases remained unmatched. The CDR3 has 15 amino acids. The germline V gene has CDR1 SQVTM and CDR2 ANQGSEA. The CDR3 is CSVGRTGGRAGELFF. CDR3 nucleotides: TGCAGCGTCGGACGAACAGGGGGGCGGGCCGGGGAGCTGTTTTTT.

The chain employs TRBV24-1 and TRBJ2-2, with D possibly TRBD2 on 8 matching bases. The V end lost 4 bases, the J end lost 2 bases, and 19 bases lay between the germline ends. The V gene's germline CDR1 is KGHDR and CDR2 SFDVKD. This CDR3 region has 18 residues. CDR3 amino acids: CATSDLAGRGSNTGELFF. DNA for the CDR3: TGTGCCACCAGTGACCTAGCGGGCAGGGGGTCAAACACCGGGGAGCTGTTTTTT.

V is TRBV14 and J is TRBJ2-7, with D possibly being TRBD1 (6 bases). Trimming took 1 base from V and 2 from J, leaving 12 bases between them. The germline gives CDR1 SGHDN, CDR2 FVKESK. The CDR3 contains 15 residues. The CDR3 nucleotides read TGTGCCAGCAGCCAAGGCAGGGGCGCCGCCTACGAGCAGTACTTC. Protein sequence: CASSQGRGAAYEQYF.

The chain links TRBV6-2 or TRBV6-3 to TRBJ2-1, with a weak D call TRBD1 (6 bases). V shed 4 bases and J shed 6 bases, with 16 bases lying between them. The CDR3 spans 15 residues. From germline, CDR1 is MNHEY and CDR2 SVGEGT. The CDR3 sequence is CASSSLGQMTNEQFF. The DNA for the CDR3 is TGTGCCAGCAGTTCACTCGGACAGATGACCAATGAGCAGTTCTTC.

The CDR3 region is CATSIRPGTILYEQYF. The CDR3 DNA reads TGTGCCACCAGCATCAGACCCGGGACAATTCTTTACGAGCAGTACTTC. This chain connects TRBV15 to TRBJ2-7; weak D call: TRBD1 (6 bases). This CDR3 contains 16 residues. Germline-derived CDR1 and CDR2 are LNHNV and YYDKDF (reference sequence). Trimming pared 4 bases from V and 4 bases from J, leaving 20 bases between.

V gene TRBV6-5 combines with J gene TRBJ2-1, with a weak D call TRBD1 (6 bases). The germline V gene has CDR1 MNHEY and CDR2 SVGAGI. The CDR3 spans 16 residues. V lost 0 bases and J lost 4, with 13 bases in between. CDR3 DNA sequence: TGTGCCAGCAGTTACTCTCTGGGGGCATCATACAATGAGCAGTTCTTC. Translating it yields CASSYSLGASYNEQFF.

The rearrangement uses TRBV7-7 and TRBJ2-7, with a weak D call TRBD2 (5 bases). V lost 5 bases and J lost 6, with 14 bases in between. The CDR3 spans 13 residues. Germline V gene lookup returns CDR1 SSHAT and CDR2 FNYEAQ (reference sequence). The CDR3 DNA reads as TGTGCCAGCAGCCCTGAGGGCCGTGGCGAGCAGTACTTC. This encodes CASSPEGRGEQYF.

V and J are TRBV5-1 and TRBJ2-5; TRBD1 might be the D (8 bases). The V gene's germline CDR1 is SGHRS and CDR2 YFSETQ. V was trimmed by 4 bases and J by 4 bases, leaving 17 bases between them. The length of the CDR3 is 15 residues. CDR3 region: CASSLQGGIVETQYF. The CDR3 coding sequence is TGCGCCAGCAGCCTACAGGGGGGGATAGTAGAGACCCAGTACTTC.

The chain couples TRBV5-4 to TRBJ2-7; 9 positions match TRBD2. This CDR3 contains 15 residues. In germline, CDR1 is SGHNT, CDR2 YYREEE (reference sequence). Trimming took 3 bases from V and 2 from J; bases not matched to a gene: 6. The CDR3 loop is CASSWRGGAAYEQYF. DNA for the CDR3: TGTGCCAGCAGCTGGCGCGGGGGGGCGGCCTACGAGCAGTACTTC.

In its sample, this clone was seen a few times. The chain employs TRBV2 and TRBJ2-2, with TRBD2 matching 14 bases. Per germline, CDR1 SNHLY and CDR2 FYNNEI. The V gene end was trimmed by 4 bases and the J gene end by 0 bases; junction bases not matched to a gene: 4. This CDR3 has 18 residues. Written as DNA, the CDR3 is TGTGCCAGCAGTGGACTAGCGGGAGGGCGCGCGAACACCGGGGAGCTGTTTTTT. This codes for CASSGLAGGRANTGELFF.

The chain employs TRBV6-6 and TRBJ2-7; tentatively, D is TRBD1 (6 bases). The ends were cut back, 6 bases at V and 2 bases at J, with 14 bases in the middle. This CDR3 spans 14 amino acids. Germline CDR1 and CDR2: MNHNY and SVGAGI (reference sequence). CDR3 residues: CASSRGRITYEQYF. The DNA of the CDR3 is TGTGCCAGCAGCAGGGGCAGGATTACCTACGAGCAGTACTTC.

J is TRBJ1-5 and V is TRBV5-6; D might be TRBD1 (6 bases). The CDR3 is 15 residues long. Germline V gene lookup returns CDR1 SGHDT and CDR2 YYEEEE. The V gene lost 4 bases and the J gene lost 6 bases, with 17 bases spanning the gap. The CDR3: CASSKKDRNIQPQHF. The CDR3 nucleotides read TGTGCCAGCAGCAAAAAGGACAGAAACATTCAGCCCCAGCATTTT.

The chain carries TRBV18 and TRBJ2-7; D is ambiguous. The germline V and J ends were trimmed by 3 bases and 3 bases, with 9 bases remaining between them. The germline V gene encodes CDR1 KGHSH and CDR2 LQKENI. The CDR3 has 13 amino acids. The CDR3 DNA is TGTGCCAGCTCACCCTTAGAAGACTACGAGCAGTACTTC. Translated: CASSPLEDYEQYF.

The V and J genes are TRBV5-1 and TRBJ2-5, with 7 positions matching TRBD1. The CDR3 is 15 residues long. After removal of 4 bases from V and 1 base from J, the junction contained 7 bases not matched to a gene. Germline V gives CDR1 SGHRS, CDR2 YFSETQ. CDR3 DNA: TGCGCCAGCAGCGCAAACGGACAGGCCCAAGAGACCCAGTACTTC. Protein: CASSANGQAQETQYF.